The present T cell receptor beta chain was sequenced within a study of cytomegalovirus exposure and HLA in healthy donors. Looking at the study overall: Among approximately 400 genotyped donors, roughly 80% fell in the Caucasian-associated ancestry cluster. Study outcomes and limitations: Excluded: some indistinguishable V segments such as TRBV6-2 and TRBV6-3. The authors enumerated over 150 TCR beta chains as linked to cytomegalovirus.

This clone was observed a handful of times. Its antigen is unidentified. Germline V gene data show CDR1 as SEHNR and CDR2 as FQNEAQ (reference sequence). Trimming cost V 1 base and J 0 bases, with 12 bases left between them. The CDR3 contains 16 residues. Regarding donors, all were healthy bone marrow donors. PCR was performed using 60 Vbeta and 13 Jbeta primers. Profiling relied on immunoSEQ multiplex PCR, and the TCRdb table lists in-frame clones only, not all of them. The repertoire holds around 190,000 clones, roughly 9.5% seen once, with 1% to 1.5% in the top ten. The J gene is TRBJ1-1, the V gene TRBV7-9; tentatively, D is TRBD1 (6 bases). This receptor was obtained from a woman aged 25 to 39 in good health and CMV-seropositive. The material sequenced was PBMCs. The DNA of the CDR3 is TGTGCCAGCAGCTTAGGGGAGGGGGTAATGAACACTGAAGCTTTCTTT. It yields the protein CASSLGEGVMNTEAFF.